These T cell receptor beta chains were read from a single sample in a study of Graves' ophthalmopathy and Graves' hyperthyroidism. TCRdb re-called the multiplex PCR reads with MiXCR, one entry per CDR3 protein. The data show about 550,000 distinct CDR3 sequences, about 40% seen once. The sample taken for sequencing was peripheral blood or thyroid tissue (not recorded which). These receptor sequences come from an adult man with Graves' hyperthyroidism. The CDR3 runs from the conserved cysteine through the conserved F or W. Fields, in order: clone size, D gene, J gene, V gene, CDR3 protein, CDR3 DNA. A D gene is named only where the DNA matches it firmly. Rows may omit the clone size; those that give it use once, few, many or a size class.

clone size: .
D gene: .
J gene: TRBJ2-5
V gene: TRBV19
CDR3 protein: CASNQGRGLQPQYF
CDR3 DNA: TGTGCCAGTAATCAAGGTCGAGGGTTGCAGCCCCAGTACTTC

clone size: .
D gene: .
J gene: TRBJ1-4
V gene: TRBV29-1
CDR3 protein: CSVAQGYEKLFF
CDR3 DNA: TGCAGCGTTGCACAGGGATATGAAAAACTGTTTTTT

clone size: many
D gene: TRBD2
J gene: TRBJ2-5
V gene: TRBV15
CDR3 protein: CATSARLAGGEETQYF
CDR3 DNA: TGTGCCACCAGCGCCCGACTAGCGGGAGGGGAGGAGACCCAGTACTTC

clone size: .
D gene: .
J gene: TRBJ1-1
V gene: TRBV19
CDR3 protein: CASSIWATMNTEAFF
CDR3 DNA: TGTGCCAGTAGTATTTGGGCGACGATGAACACTGAAGCTTTCTTT

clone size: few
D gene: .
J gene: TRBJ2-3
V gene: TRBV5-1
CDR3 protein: CASSLVASEIPTDTQYF
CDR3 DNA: TGCGCCAGCAGCTTGGTGGCTAGCGAGATTCCCACAGATACGCAGTATTTT

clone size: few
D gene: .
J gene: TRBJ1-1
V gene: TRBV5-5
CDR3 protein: CASSLEGPELNTEAFF
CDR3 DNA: TGTGCCAGCAGCTTGGAGGGGCCCGAACTGAACACTGAAGCTTTCTTT

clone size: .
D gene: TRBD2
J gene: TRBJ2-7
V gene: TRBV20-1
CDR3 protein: CSAPSRSGGEQYF
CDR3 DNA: TGCAGTGCCCCGAGCCGTAGCGGGGGTGAGCAGTACTTC

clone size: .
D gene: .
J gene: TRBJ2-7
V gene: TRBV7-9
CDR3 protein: CASSLGTPFQYF
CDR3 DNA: TGTGCCAGCAGCTTGGGGACGCCCTTTCAGTACTTC

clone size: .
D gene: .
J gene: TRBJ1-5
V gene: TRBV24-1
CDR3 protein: CASSNDEASNQPQHF
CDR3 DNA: TGTGCCAGCTCAAATGACGAAGCCAGCAATCAGCCCCAGCATTTT

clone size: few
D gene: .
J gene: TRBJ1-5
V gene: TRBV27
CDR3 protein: CASSLFFSRGTSNQPQHF
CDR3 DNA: TGTGCCAGCAGTTTATTCTTTTCCAGGGGCACTAGCAATCAGCCCCAGCATTTT

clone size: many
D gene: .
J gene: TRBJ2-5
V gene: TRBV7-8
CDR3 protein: CASSLTGLETQYF
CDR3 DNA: TGTGCCAGCAGCTTAACAGGGTTAGAGACCCAGTACTTC

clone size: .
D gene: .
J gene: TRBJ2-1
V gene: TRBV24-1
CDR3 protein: CATSGYTYTENEQFF
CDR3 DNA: TGTGCCACTTCAGGTTACACGTACACGGAGAATGAGCAGTTCTTC

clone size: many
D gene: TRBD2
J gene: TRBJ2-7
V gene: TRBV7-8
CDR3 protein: CASSLWTGGSSYEQYF
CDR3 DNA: TGTGCCAGCAGCTTATGGACGGGAGGGAGCTCCTACGAGCAGTACTTC

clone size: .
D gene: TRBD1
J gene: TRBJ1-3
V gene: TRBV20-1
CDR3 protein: CSAYWTGGRNTIYF
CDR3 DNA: TGCAGTGCGTACTGGACAGGGGGCAGAAACACCATATATTTT

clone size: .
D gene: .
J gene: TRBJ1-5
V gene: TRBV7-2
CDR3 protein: CASSLTRASNQPQHF
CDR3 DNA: TGTGCCAGCAGTCTAACCAGGGCTAGCAATCAGCCCCAGCATTTT

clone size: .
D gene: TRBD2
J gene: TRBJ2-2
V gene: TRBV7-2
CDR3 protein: CASSLRGDSGELFF
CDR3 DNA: TGTGCCAGCAGCTTACGGGGGGACTCCGGGGAGCTGTTTTTT

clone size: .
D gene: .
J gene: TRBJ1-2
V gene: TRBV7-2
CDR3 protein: CASSVLAGGTGNGYTF
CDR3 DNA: TGTGCCAGCAGCGTATTAGCGGGAGGAACCGGCAATGGCTACACCTTC

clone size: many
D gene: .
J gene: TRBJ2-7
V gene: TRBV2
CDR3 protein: CASGRQAGSYEQYF
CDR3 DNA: TGTGCCAGCGGTCGACAGGCCGGCTCCTACGAGCAGTACTTC

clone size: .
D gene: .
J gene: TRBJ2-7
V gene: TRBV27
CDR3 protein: CASSLTGHGSSYGQYF
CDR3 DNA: TGTGCCAGCAGTTTAACCGGACACGGGAGCTCCTACGGGCAGTACTTC

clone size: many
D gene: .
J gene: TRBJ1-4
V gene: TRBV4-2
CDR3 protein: CASSQTTVNEKLFF
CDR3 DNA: TGTGCCAGCAGCCAGACGACAGTTAATGAAAAACTGTTTTTT

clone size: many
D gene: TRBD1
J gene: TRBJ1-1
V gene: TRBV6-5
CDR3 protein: CASRPQGRDTEAFF
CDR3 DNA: TGTGCCAGCAGACCACAGGGGAGGGACACTGAAGCTTTCTTT

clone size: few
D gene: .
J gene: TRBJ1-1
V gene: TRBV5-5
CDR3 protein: CASSPPPGRLITEAFF
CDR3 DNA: TGTGCCAGCAGCCCTCCGCCGGGACGTCTAATCACTGAAGCTTTCTTT

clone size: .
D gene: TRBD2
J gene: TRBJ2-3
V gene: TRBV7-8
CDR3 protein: CASSLGGGRATDTQYF
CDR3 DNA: TGTGCCAGCAGCTTAGGGGGCGGGAGGGCCACAGATACGCAGTATTTT

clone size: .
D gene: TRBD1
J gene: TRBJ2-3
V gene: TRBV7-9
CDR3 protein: CASESGQGEDTQYF
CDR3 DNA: TGTGCCAGTGAATCAGGACAGGGGGAAGATACGCAGTATTTT

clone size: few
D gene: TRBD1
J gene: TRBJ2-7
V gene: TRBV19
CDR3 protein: CASSLPPGQGSYEQYF
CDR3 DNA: TGTGCCAGTAGCCTTCCCCCGGGACAGGGGTCCTACGAGCAGTACTTC

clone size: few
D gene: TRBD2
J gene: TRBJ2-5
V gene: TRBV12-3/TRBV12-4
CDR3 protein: CASSFSLAGASETQYF
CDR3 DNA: TGTGCCAGCAGTTTTTCACTAGCGGGTGCTTCGGAGACCCAGTACTTC

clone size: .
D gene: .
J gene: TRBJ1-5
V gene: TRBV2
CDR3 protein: CASSAGRTSNQPQHF
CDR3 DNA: TGTGCCAGCAGCGCGGGACGGACTAGCAATCAGCCCCAGCATTTT

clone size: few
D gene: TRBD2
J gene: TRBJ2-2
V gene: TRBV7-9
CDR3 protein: CASSRGGIAGELFF
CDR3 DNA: TGTGCCAGCAGCCGCGGGGGGATCGCCGGGGAGCTGTTTTTT

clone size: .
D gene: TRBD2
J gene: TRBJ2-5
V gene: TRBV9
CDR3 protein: CASSAAGGQGETQYF
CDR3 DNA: TGTGCCAGCAGCGCAGCGGGGGGCCAAGGAGAGACCCAGTACTTC

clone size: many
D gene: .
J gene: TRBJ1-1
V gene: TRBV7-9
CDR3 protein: CASGTLPGLRAEAFF
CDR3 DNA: TGTGCCAGCGGAACCTTACCGGGCCTCCGTGCTGAAGCTTTCTTT

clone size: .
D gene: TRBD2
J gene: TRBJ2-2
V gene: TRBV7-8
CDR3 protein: CASSPPGTSGVSPNTGELFF
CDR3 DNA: TGTGCCAGCAGCCCACCCGGGACTAGCGGGGTCTCTCCGAACACCGGGGAGCTGTTTTTT

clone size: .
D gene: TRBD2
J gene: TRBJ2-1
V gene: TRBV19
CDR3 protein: CASSITVAGSSYNEQFF
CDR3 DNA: TGTGCCAGTAGTATCACGGTAGCGGGGAGCTCCTACAATGAGCAGTTCTTC

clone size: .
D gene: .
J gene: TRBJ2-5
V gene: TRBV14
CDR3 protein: CASSQGGPLTGREIETQYF
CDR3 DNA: TGTGCCAGCAGCCAGGGAGGCCCTTTGACAGGGCGCGAAATAGAGACCCAGTACTTC

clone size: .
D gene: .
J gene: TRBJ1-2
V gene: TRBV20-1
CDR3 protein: CSARGTESWRYGYTF
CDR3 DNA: TGCAGTGCTAGGGGAACGGAATCTTGGAGATATGGCTACACCTTC

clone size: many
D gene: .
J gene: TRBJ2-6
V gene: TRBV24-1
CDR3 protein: CATSIPGANVLTF
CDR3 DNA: TGTGCCACCAGCATACCTGGGGCCAACGTCCTGACTTTC

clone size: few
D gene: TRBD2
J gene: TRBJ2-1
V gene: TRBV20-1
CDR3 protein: CSASRLASSYNEQFF
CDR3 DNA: TGCAGTGCTAGCCGACTAGCGAGCTCCTACAATGAGCAGTTCTTC

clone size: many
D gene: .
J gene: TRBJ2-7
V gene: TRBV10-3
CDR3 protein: CAISEEGYEQYF
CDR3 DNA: TGTGCCATCAGTGAGGAGGGTTACGAGCAGTACTTC

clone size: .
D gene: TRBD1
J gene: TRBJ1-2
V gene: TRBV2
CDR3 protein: CASSDRGRKGYTF
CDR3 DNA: TGTGCCAGCAGTGACAGGGGGCGAAAGGGCTACACCTTC

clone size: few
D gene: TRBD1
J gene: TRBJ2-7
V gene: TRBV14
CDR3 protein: CASSPLAGQGSDEQYF
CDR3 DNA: TGTGCCAGCAGCCCCTTGGCGGGACAGGGGTCGGACGAGCAGTACTTC

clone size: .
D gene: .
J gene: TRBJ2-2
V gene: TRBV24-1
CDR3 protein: CATSEKKVRGSGELFF
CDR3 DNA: TGTGCCACCAGTGAGAAAAAGGTCAGGGGATCCGGGGAGCTGTTTTTT

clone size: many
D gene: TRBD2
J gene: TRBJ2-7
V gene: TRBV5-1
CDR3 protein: CASSLVSGSSYEQYF
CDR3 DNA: TGCGCCAGCAGCTTGGTTAGCGGGAGCTCCTACGAGCAGTACTTC

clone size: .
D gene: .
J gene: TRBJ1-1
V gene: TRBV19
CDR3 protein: CASSIRREYNEQFF
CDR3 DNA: TGTGCCAGTAGTATACGCCGGGAGTACAATGAGCAGTTCTTT

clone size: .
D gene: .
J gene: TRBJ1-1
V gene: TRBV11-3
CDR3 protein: CASSLAEAETEAFF
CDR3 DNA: TGTGCCAGCAGCTTAGCGGAGGCGGAAACTGAAGCTTTCTTT

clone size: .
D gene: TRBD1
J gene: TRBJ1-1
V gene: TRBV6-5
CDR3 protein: CASSSGLQGAEAFF
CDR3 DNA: TGTGCCAGCAGTTCCGGACTACAGGGGGCTGAAGCTTTCTTT

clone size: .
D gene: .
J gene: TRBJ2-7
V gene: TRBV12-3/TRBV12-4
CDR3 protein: CASRRQTGEQYF
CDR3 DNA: TGTGCCAGCAGAAGACAGACGGGAGAGCAGTACTTC

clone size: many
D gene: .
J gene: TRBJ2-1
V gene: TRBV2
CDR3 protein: CASSEAAGETSSAYNEQFF
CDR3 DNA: TGTGCCAGCAGTGAAGCTGCAGGGGAGACTAGTAGCGCCTACAATGAGCAGTTCTTC

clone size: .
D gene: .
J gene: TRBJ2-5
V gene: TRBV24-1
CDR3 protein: CATSRRIETQHF
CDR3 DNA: TGTGCCACCAGCCGTCGAATAGAGACCCAGCACTTC

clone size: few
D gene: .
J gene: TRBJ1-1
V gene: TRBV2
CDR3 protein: CASSPRQNLGMGSSEAFF
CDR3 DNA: TGTGCCAGCAGCCCCCGACAGAATCTTGGGATGGGTTCCTCTGAAGCTTTCTTT

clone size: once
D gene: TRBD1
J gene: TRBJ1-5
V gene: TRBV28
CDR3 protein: CASSRQGVGQPQHF
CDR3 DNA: TGTGCCAGCAGTCGACAGGGGGTGGGTCAGCCCCAGCATTTT

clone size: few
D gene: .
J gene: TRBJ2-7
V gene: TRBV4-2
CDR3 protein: CASSQGLEGWYEQYF
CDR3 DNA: TGTGCCAGCAGCCAAGGCCTGGAGGGTTGGTACGAGCAGTACTTC